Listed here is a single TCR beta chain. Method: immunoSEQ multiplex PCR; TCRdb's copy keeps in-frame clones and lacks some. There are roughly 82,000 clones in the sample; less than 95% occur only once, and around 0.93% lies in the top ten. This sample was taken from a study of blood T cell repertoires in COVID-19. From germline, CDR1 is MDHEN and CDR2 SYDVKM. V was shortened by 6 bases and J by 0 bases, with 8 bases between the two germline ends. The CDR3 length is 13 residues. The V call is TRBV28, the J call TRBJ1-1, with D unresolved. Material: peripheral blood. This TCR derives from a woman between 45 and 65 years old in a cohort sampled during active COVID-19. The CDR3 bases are TGTGCCAGCAGAGCCCCAATGAACACTGAAGCTTTCTTT. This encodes CASRAPMNTEAFF.